These T cell receptor beta chains were read from a single sample in a study of T cells in Graves' hyperthyroidism and ophthalmopathy. Via MiXCR, TCRdb re-called the multiplex PCR reads, giving one row per CDR3 protein. The sample has hundreds of thousands of distinct CDR3 sequences; roughly 15% are singletons. Specimen: blood. Source of these receptors: a woman aged 45-59 years with Graves' ophthalmopathy. Both conserved end residues are trimmed from each CDR3.

v_gene	j_gene	CDR3aa
TRBV7-9	TRBJ2-7	ASRTGTGNYEQY
TRBV27	TRBJ2-7	ASSPQGLAGVGEQY
TRBV18	TRBJ2-7	ASSPRETGALSYEQY
TRBV20-1	TRBJ2-7	SAIQGSNRYEQY
TRBV19	TRBJ1-2	ASSIFQGSGYT
TRBV27	TRBJ2-7	ASSKRDSGYEQY
TRBV19	TRBJ2-1	ASSSGFGTTIYNEQF
TRBV7-3	TRBJ2-1	ASSVGAGVSYNEQF
TRBV5-5	TRBJ1-1	ASSSLKSGTKRVEAF
TRBV9	TRBJ2-2	ASSVGQGDTGELF
TRBV28	TRBJ2-1	ASSLYAGVNNEQF